This TCR beta chain was sequenced during a study of response to subunit inactivated influenza vaccine. The CDR3 consists of 15 residues. V was trimmed by 6 bases and J by 2 bases, leaving 14 bases between them. CDR1 is DFQATT, CDR2 SNEGSKA, per germline (reference sequence). From the RT-PCR reads, TCRdb called clonotypes with MiXCR, one entry per CDR3 protein. Among 800,000 or so distinct CDR3 sequences listed, around 20% were seen once. Overall study results and limits: Few additional T cells are recruited per seasonal influenza vaccination, authors suggested.

This clonotype has only a few counts. Its specificity is unknown. The receptor was derived from a man between 50 and 59 years old who received an inactivated influenza vaccine. The chain recombines TRBV20-1 with TRBJ1-6; maybe TRBD1 (6 bases). Sequenced material: PBMCs from blood, taken 5 to 6 days after vaccination. CDR3 loop: CSAAPRGPYNSPLHF. CDR3 nucleotides: TGCAGTGCCGCCCCCCGGGGGCCCTATAATTCACCCCTCCACTTT.